A single sample gave rise to the 25 T cell receptor beta chains below, sequenced in a study of blood T cell repertoires in COVID-19. The repertoire was sequenced with immunoSEQ multiplex PCR; TCRdb's copy has only in-frame clones and lacks some. This sample carries more than 75,000 clones, more than 70% of them seen once, and the ten largest clones take roughly 2.1%. The source material was peripheral blood. The receptors were sampled from a man in his fifties or sixties with acute or convalescent COVID-19.

The V call is TRBV18, the J call TRBJ2-7; D gene uncertain. Trimming cost V 2 bases and J 4 bases, with 9 bases left between them. This CDR3 has 13 residues. Germline values: CDR1 KGHSH, CDR2 LQKENI. This CDR3 reads CASSPNSSYEQYV. The CDR3 DNA is TGTGCCAGCTCACCAAACAGTTCTTACGAGCAGTACGTC.

The chain is built from TRBV24-1 and TRBJ1-4; possible D gene TRBD1, 6 bases. There are 16 residues in the CDR3. In germline, CDR1 is KGHDR, CDR2 SFDVKD. V lost 4 bases and J 7 bases, leaving 18 bases between the germline ends. CDR3 region: CATSDPSAGEAEKLFF. The CDR3, as DNA: TGTGCCACCAGTGACCCCTCGGCAGGGGAAGCTGAAAAACTGTTTTTT.

This chain links TRBV2 with TRBJ2-7; TRBD2 agrees at 10 bases. Losses at the gene ends were 8 bases for V and 2 bases for J; bases not matched to a gene: 6. This CDR3 is built from 14 residues. Germline loops: CDR1 SNHLY, CDR2 FYNNEI. The chain's CDR3 is CASSGLAATYEQYF. CDR3 DNA sequence: TGTGCCAGCTCCGGACTAGCGGCTACCTACGAGCAGTACTTC.

The rearrangement links TRBV4-1 to TRBJ2-3; TRBD2 aligns across 8 bases. Germline CDR1 and CDR2: MGHRA and YSYEKL. The CDR3 runs to 15 residues. The V gene end was trimmed by 5 bases and the J gene end by 2 bases; junction bases not matched to a gene: 6. The DNA for the CDR3 is TGCGCCAGCAGCAATCTCGGGGGGGTCACAGATACGCAGTATTTT. It codes for CASSNLGGVTDTQYF.

This chain uses TRBV30 with TRBJ2-3, with D uncertain. Deletions cut 1 base from V and 4 bases from J, with 9 bases between. Germline CDR1 is GTSNPN and CDR2 is SVGIG (reference sequence). The CDR3 totals 13 residues. CDR3 sequence (DNA): TGTGCCTGGAGTGAAGGCCGGGCAGATACGCAGTATTTT. Translation: CAWSEGRADTQYF.

The J gene is TRBJ1-4, the V gene TRBV4-1, with D maybe TRBD1 (5 bases). Per the germline V gene, CDR1 is MGHRA and CDR2 is YSYEKL. V lost 0 bases and J 8 bases, leaving 19 bases between the germline ends. This CDR3 is built from 17 residues. The CDR3 DNA reads TGCGCCAGCAGCCAAGATCAGGGTGGAGGGTTAGGAGAAAAACTGTTTTTT. It specifies CASSQDQGGGLGEKLFF.

The rearrangement links TRBV2 to TRBJ1-5, with 10 bases identical to TRBD1. J was trimmed by 3 bases and V by 6 bases; bases with no gene match: 11. CDR1 is SNHLY and CDR2 is FYNNEI in the germline V gene. There are 17 residues in the CDR3. CDR3 region: CASSPRQGAAINQPQHF. The CDR3 DNA sequence: TGTGCCAGCAGCCCTAGACAGGGGGCGGCAATCAATCAGCCCCAGCATTTT.

The rearrangement links TRBV19 to TRBJ2-1, with TRBD1 matching over 7 bases. The germline gives CDR1 LNHDA, CDR2 SQIVND (reference sequence). V gave up 8 bases and J gave up 5 bases; unmatched junction bases: 9. This CDR3 is built from 14 residues. The CDR3 spells CASSRQGGHNEQFF. The DNA for the CDR3 is TGTGCCAGTTCTAGACAGGGTGGGCACAATGAGCAGTTCTTC.

The rearrangement uses TRBV24-1 and TRBJ2-2, with 7 bases fitting TRBD2. Germline-derived CDR1 and CDR2 are KGHDR and SFDVKD. Trimming at V came to 3 bases and at J to 2 bases, leaving 5 bases not matched to a gene. The CDR3 is made up of 16 amino acids. In DNA form, the CDR3 reads TGTGCCACCAGTGATACGGGGGAGGGTAACACCGGGGAGCTGTTTTTT. Translating it yields CATSDTGEGNTGELFF.

The rearrangement joins TRBV28 to TRBJ2-7, with D unresolved. The CDR3 sequence is 12 residues long. The V gene's germline CDR1 is MDHEN and CDR2 SYDVKM. V lost 6 bases to trimming and J lost 4 bases, with 10 bases between them. The CDR3 here is CASSLLTYEQYF. DNA for the CDR3: TGTGCCAGCAGCCTTCTGACTTACGAGCAGTACTTC.

The chain uses TRBV7-9 and TRBJ1-5; D possibly corresponds to TRBD1 (5 bases). The CDR3 consists of 14 residues. Germline CDR1 reads SEHNR; CDR2 reads FQNEAQ (reference sequence). Trimming pared 4 bases from V and 5 bases from J, leaving 12 bases between. In DNA, the CDR3 is TGTGCCAGCAGCTCGGGACTTTCAGATCAGCCCCAGCATTTT. Its translation is CASSSGLSDQPQHF.

The chain is built from TRBV25-1 and TRBJ2-3; 7 bases line up with TRBD1. V was clipped by 4 bases and J by 4 bases; unmatched bases: 5. CDR3 length: 14 residues. CDR1 and CDR2 (germline): MGHDK, SYGVNS. Written as DNA, the CDR3 is TGTGCCAGCAGTGGGCAGGGGGTCCCAGATACGCAGTATTTT. This gives the protein CASSGQGVPDTQYF.

The chain has TRBV7-9 and TRBJ2-5; a possible D gene is TRBD2 (6 bases). Trimming removed 4 bases at V and 3 bases at J, with 18 bases between. Germline V gene data show CDR1 as SEHNR and CDR2 as FQNEAQ (reference sequence). The CDR3 totals 16 residues. CDR3 sequence (DNA): TGTGCCAGCAGCTCCAGGGAGGCAGGGTTGGAAGAGACCCAGTACTTC. As protein: CASSSREAGLEETQYF.

The chain combines TRBV7-2 with TRBJ1-2; the D gene is possibly TRBD1 (6 bases). There are 12 residues in the CDR3. Trimming cost V 2 bases and J 11 bases, with 12 bases left between them. Germline V gives CDR1 SGHTA, CDR2 FQGNSA. The CDR3, as DNA: TGTGCCAGCAGCTTAATGTCCCAGGGGTACACCTTC. It yields the protein CASSLMSQGYTF.

The chain combines TRBV7-3 with TRBJ2-5, with a possible D match to TRBD2 (6 bases). The CDR3 has 15 amino acids. V was shortened by 1 base and J by 5 bases, with 14 bases between the two germline ends. CDR1 and CDR2 from the germline V gene are SGHTA and FQGTGA. The CDR3, as DNA: TGTGCCAGCAGCTTAAGTGGTGGCGGGGCGGAGACCCAGTACTTC. Amino acid sequence: CASSLSGGGAETQYF.

This chain uses TRBV6-4 with TRBJ2-3; D might be TRBD1 (6 bases). With 4 bases removed from V and 6 bases from J, the gap between germline ends came to 17 bases. The germline gives CDR1 MRHNA, CDR2 SNTAGT. The CDR3 is made up of 15 amino acids. DNA for the CDR3: TGTGCCAGCAGTGTGGGGGCTACAGGGTTGGATACGCAGTATTTT. It specifies CASSVGATGLDTQYF.

This clone has a count of ten or more. The rearrangement uses TRBV10-3 and TRBJ2-7; no firm D call. Trimming cost V 0 bases and J 2 bases, with 8 bases left between them. Germline CDR1 is ENHRY and CDR2 is SYGVKD. The CDR3 runs 14 residues. CDR3 protein: CAISESGSTYEQYF. In nucleotides, the CDR3 is TGTGCCATCAGTGAGTCGGGCTCGACCTACGAGCAGTACTTC.

There are a few counts of this clone. This sequence joins TRBV7-2 and TRBJ2-6, with TRBD1 identical over 7 bases. Germline loops: CDR1 SGHTA, CDR2 FQGNSA. J lost 2 bases, V lost 7 bases, and 14 bases had no gene match. This CDR3 has 18 residues. The CDR3 loop is CASTRYRDSGTGANVLTF. Here the CDR3 DNA reads TGTGCCAGCACCCGGTACCGGGACAGTGGGACTGGGGCCAACGTCCTGACTTTC.

A single count supports this clone. The chain is built from TRBV6-6 and TRBJ1-2; the D is unclear. V dropped 10 bases and J dropped 8 bases, with 23 bases sitting between them. Germline assignment: CDR1 MNHNY and CDR2 SVGAGI (reference sequence). This CDR3 is 14 amino acids long. CDR3 sequence (DNA): TGTGCCACCCAATTACCGGGCGGGATGGACGGCTACACCTTC. As protein: CATQLPGGMDGYTF.

J is TRBJ2-7 and V is TRBV5-4, with TRBD1 as a possible D gene (5 bases). The CDR3 consists of 14 residues. Trimming stripped 1 base from V and 4 bases from J, with 12 bases between. Germline loops: CDR1 SGHNT, CDR2 YYREEE (reference sequence). CDR3 sequence (DNA): TGTGCCAGCAGCTTGCAAGGGGTGGGGTACGAGCAGTACTTC. Residues: CASSLQGVGYEQYF.

The rearrangement links TRBV4-1 to TRBJ1-2, with 9 positions matching TRBD1. Looked up from germline, CDR1 is MGHRA and CDR2 is YSYEKL. V lost 4 bases to trimming and J lost 0 bases; unmatched junction nucleotides: 15. The CDR3 runs 19 residues. CDR3 sequence: CASSPQVGTGKGPNYGYTF. The CDR3, as DNA: TGCGCCAGCAGCCCGCAGGTCGGGACAGGGAAGGGGCCTAACTATGGCTACACCTTC.

V gene TRBV4-1 combines with J gene TRBJ2-1; 7 bases agree with TRBD2. The germline gives CDR1 MGHRA, CDR2 YSYEKL. J lost 8 bases, V lost 1 base, and 2 bases had no gene match. The CDR3 has 13 amino acids. CDR3 sequence reads: CASSQGGRDEQFF. The CDR3 DNA sequence: TGCGCCAGCAGCCAAGGGGGGAGGGATGAGCAGTTCTTC.

This clone was picked up one time. The V call is TRBV12-5, the J call TRBJ2-1, with 10 bases aligning to TRBD2. This CDR3 spans 16 amino acids. J was trimmed by 5 bases and V by 3 bases; bases with no gene match: 7. Germline V CDR1 and CDR2: LGHNT, FRNRAP. The CDR3 DNA reads TGTGCTAGTGGTTTAGTAGCTAGCGGGAGACACAATGAGCAGTTCTTC. Its translation: CASGLVASGRHNEQFF.

V is TRBV11-3 and J is TRBJ2-1, with D perhaps TRBD2 (6 bases). The CDR3 covers 14 residues. Germline V lookup: CDR1 SGHNT, CDR2 YENEEA. Trimming took off 6 bases at V and 4 bases at J, with 13 bases between the two ends. CDR3 nucleotides: TGTGCCAGCAGTCCAAAGGGACTTTACAATGAGCAGTTCTTC. Encoded protein: CASSPKGLYNEQFF.

This chain connects TRBV24-1 to TRBJ1-5; 8 nucleotides agree with TRBD1. With 2 bases clipped from V and 4 bases from J, the junction kept 9 bases outside the gene matches. CDR3 size: 17 residues. Germline V gene sequence: CDR1 KGHDR, CDR2 SFDVKD. The CDR3 protein is CATSDSRQGPLNQPQHF. CDR3 DNA sequence: TGTGCCACCAGTGATTCAAGACAGGGGCCCTTAAATCAGCCCCAGCATTTT.